This entry lists 26 T cell receptor beta chains sequenced from one sample in a study of cytomegalovirus exposure and HLA in healthy donors. PCR employed 60 Vbeta and 13 Jbeta primers. The method was immunoSEQ multiplex PCR; TCRdb's version includes in-frame clones alone and lacks a portion of them. This sample has about 190,000 clones, with about nine tenths found just once. The specimen sequenced was PBMCs. The receptors originated from a boy under 10 years old in good health and CMV-seronegative.

The rearrangement joins TRBV30 to TRBJ1-3, with D possibly TRBD1 on 6 matching bases. This CDR3 has 16 amino acids. Trimming left V 4 bases short and J 1 base short, with 17 bases between. Germline V gene sequence: CDR1 GTSNPN, CDR2 SVGIG (reference sequence). DNA for the CDR3: TGTGCCTGGACGGGGAGAGGGGGGGTGTCTGGAAACACCATATATTTT. Protein: CAWTGRGGVSGNTIYF.

The chain uses TRBV6-1 and TRBJ1-3, with no clear D. The germline V and J ends were trimmed by 11 bases and 7 bases, with 15 bases remaining between them. The CDR3 is 12 amino acids. Looked up from germline, CDR1 is MNHNS and CDR2 is SASEGT. The chain's CDR3 is CAHGGWANTIYF. DNA of the CDR3: TGTGCCCACGGTGGATGGGCCAACACCATATATTTT.

V gene TRBV6-5 combines with J gene TRBJ2-5; a possible D gene is TRBD1 (7 bases). The length of the CDR3 is 15 residues. V lost 10 bases and J lost 4, with 22 bases in between. CDR1 MNHEY and CDR2 SVGAGI come from the germline V gene. The CDR3 spells CATHPWRGTVETQYF. Written as DNA, the CDR3 is TGTGCCACCCACCCCTGGAGGGGGACAGTAGAGACCCAGTACTTC.

Of note for this clone: One junction end does not reproduce the germline sequence, and a read error may be involved. V and J are TRBV19 and TRBJ1-2; no reliable D call. CDR3 length: 12 amino acids. CDR1 is LNHDA, CDR2 SQIVND, per germline (reference sequence). This CDR3 reads CASSSPDYVYTF. Here the CDR3 DNA reads TGTGCCAGTAGTAGCCCCGACTATGTCTACACCTTC.

V gene TRBV9 combines with J gene TRBJ1-1, with TRBD1 identical over 7 bases. Unmatched junction bases numbered 3, after V lost 0 bases and J lost 1 base. The CDR3 runs to 15 residues. Looked up from germline, CDR1 is SGDLS and CDR2 is YYNGEE. The CDR3 coding sequence is TGTGCCAGCAGCGTAGAGACAGGGTCGAACACTGAAGCTTTCTTT. This encodes CASSVETGSNTEAFF.

J is TRBJ1-5 and V is TRBV28; D ambiguous. Germline loops: CDR1 MDHEN, CDR2 SYDVKM. The CDR3 has 11 residues. Trimming removed 6 bases from V and 2 bases from J, with 2 bases in between. CDR3 region: CASSGNQPQHF. DNA for the CDR3: TGTGCCAGCAGCGGCAATCAGCCCCAGCATTTT.

The chain recombines TRBV5-5 with TRBJ2-5, with 15 bases fitting TRBD2. V lost 2 bases and J lost 1; bases outside the gene matches: 9. CDR3 length: 19 amino acids. Germline V gene lookup returns CDR1 SGHKS and CDR2 YYEKEE (reference sequence). CDR3 DNA sequence: TGTGCCAGCAGCTTCCGCGGACTAGCGGGAGGGCTAGGCCAAGAGACCCAGTACTTC. It specifies CASSFRGLAGGLGQETQYF.

J is TRBJ2-7 and V is TRBV9; TRBD2 matches at 7 bases. V shed 2 bases, J shed 3 bases, and the junction held 5 bases outside the gene matches. This CDR3 is built from 14 residues. Germline V lookup: CDR1 SGDLS, CDR2 YYNGEE. Written as DNA, the CDR3 is TGTGCCAGCAGCGTTGGGTGGGAGGGCTACGAGCAGTACTTC. Translating gives CASSVGWEGYEQYF.

The chain carries TRBV10-3 and TRBJ2-1; 10 bases are a match to TRBD1. The V and J ends lost 10 bases and 8 bases, in that order; junction bases with no gene match: 2. In germline, CDR1 is ENHRY, CDR2 SYGVKD. This CDR3 has 11 residues. CDR3 amino acids: CATDRGDEQFF. CDR3 coding DNA: TGTGCCACGGACAGGGGGGATGAGCAGTTCTTC.

This rearrangement joins TRBV9 to TRBJ2-1; 11 bases are a match to TRBD2. V was clipped by 0 bases and J by 8 bases; unmatched bases: 7. The CDR3 length is 16 residues. Germline-derived CDR1 and CDR2 are SGDLS and YYNGEE. CDR3 region: CASSVASGGRGHEQFF. CDR3 sequence (DNA): TGTGCCAGCAGCGTAGCTAGCGGGGGGCGAGGGCATGAGCAGTTCTTC.

The chain couples TRBV5-1 to TRBJ2-1, with TRBD1 matching over 9 bases. Germline V gene data show CDR1 as SGHRS and CDR2 as YFSETQ. Trimming removed 3 bases from V and 6 bases from J; junction bases left unmatched: 10. CDR3 length: 16 amino acids. DNA of the CDR3: TGCGCCAGCAGCTCCGCTCGGGACAGGGTGATCAATGAGCAGTTCTTC. This sequence encodes CASSSARDRVINEQFF. The variable domain in full, with the rest retrieved from reference TRBV5-1 and TRBJ2-1, is KAGVTQTPRYLIKTRGQQVTLSCSPISGHRSVSWYQQTPGQGLQFLFEYFSETQRNKGNFPGRFSGRQFSNSRSEMNVSTLELGDSALYLCASSSARDRVINEQFFGPGTRLTVL.

This chain connects TRBV9 to TRBJ1-2, with 9 bases that match TRBD1. The CDR3 is made up of 15 amino acids. Germline V lookup: CDR1 SGDLS, CDR2 YYNGEE. The V segment lost 3 bases and the J segment 4 bases; nucleotides outside the gene matches: 7. DNA for the CDR3: TGTGCCAGCAGCGCCCCTACAGGGGGCTCCTATGGCTACACCTTC. It translates to CASSAPTGGSYGYTF.

The chain is built from TRBV5-1 and TRBJ2-5; tentative D call: TRBD2 (5 bases). V gave up 0 bases and J gave up 5 bases, with 11 bases separating them. The CDR3 contains 14 residues. CDR1 is SGHRS, CDR2 YFSETQ, per germline. The CDR3 spells CASSLVEGAETQYF. DNA for the CDR3: TGCGCCAGCAGCTTGGTAGAGGGCGCGGAGACCCAGTACTTC. Based on the CDR3 plus reference TRBV5-1 and TRBJ2-5, the full variable domain is KAGVTQTPRYLIKTRGQQVTLSCSPISGHRSVSWYQQTPGQGLQFLFEYFSETQRNKGNFPGRFSGRQFSNSRSEMNVSTLELGDSALYLCASSLVEGAETQYFGPGTRLLVL.

The V and J genes are TRBV30 and TRBJ2-7, with D possibly being TRBD2 (5 bases). The germline V and J ends were trimmed by 1 base and 6 bases, with 7 bases remaining between them. Germline values: CDR1 GTSNPN, CDR2 SVGIG (reference sequence). This CDR3 comprises 11 residues. The CDR3 DNA sequence: TGTGCCTGGAGTGGAGGGTCCGAGCAGTACTTC. This translates into CAWSGGSEQYF.

The chain recombines TRBV10-3 with TRBJ2-4; 9 bases line up with TRBD2. Germline values: CDR1 ENHRY, CDR2 SYGVKD. This CDR3 is built from 14 residues. The junction had 5 bases not matched to a gene; V was cut back by 6 bases and J by 5 bases. CDR3 residues: CAIRQASGENIQYF. In nucleotides, the CDR3 is TGTGCCATCAGGCAGGCTAGCGGGGAAAACATTCAGTACTTC.

The chain uses TRBV9 and TRBJ1-1, with D unclear. V was pared by 2 bases and J by 1 base, with 6 bases between. The CDR3 covers 13 residues. Germline V gene data show CDR1 as SGDLS and CDR2 as YYNGEE. The CDR3 sequence is CASSVDWNTEAFF. The CDR3 DNA is TGTGCCAGCAGCGTTGACTGGAACACTGAAGCTTTCTTT.

This chain connects TRBV6-1 to TRBJ1-2; 8 nucleotides line up with TRBD1. The J segment lost 8 bases and the V segment lost 6 bases, leaving 14 bases of the junction unmatched. Germline CDR1 is MNHNS and CDR2 is SASEGT. The CDR3 runs 15 residues. The CDR3 coding sequence is TGTGCCAGCAGAGAGACGCCGCAGGGGGCGCGCGGCTACACCTTC. Translated: CASRETPQGARGYTF.

The J gene is TRBJ2-7, the V gene TRBV5-1, with TRBD1 matching 8 bases. Germline lookup yields CDR1 SGHRS and CDR2 YFSETQ. The CDR3 has 16 residues. The trim removed 4 bases at V and 3 bases at J, leaving 12 bases unmatched. The DNA of the CDR3 is TGCGCCAGCAGCGCGAGACGGACAGGGTATGTCTACGAGCAGTACTTC. This sequence encodes CASSARRTGYVYEQYF.

The chain uses TRBV27 and TRBJ2-1, with 10 bases identical to TRBD1. V lost 4 bases to trimming and J lost 4 bases; unmatched junction nucleotides: 4. The CDR3 length is 15 residues. From germline, CDR1 is MNHEY and CDR2 SMNVEV (reference sequence). CDR3 sequence: CASSWDRGFYNEQFF. In DNA form, the CDR3 reads TGTGCCAGCAGTTGGGACAGGGGATTTTACAATGAGCAGTTCTTC.

The J gene is TRBJ2-1, the V gene TRBV7-9; 8 bases fit TRBD2. The CDR3 loop spans 15 amino acids. Germline V gene lookup returns CDR1 SEHNR and CDR2 FQNEAQ (reference sequence). V lost 2 bases to trimming and J lost 7 bases; unmatched junction nucleotides: 7. The CDR3 region has the DNA TGTGCCAGCAGCTTAATTGAGCGGGAGAGGAATGAGCAGTTCTTC. Encoded protein: CASSLIERERNEQFF.

The chain links TRBV9 to TRBJ2-3; TRBD2 agrees at 10 bases. Germline loops: CDR1 SGDLS, CDR2 YYNGEE. The CDR3 covers 18 residues. With V trimmed by 0 bases and J by 3 bases, 10 bases remained unmatched. This CDR3 is CASSVGRVAGGGTDTQYF. The CDR3, as DNA: TGTGCCAGCAGCGTAGGAAGGGTAGCGGGGGGCGGTACAGATACGCAGTATTTT.

The chain employs TRBV2 and TRBJ1-1; 10 bases agree with TRBD1. With V trimmed by 7 bases and J by 11 bases, 10 bases remained unmatched. This CDR3 is built from 13 residues. The germline V gene has CDR1 SNHLY and CDR2 FYNNEI. This CDR3 is CASIGTGAFGAFF. CDR3 nucleotides: TGTGCCAGCATAGGGACAGGGGCCTTTGGGGCTTTCTTT.

The rearrangement uses TRBV2 and TRBJ2-7; no reliable D call. The CDR3 has 14 amino acids. The V gene's germline CDR1 is SNHLY and CDR2 FYNNEI. Trimming stripped 6 bases from V and 4 bases from J, with 16 bases between. CDR3 protein: CASRGPGSMYEQYF. The CDR3 DNA reads as TGTGCCAGCAGGGGTCCGGGTTCTATGTACGAGCAGTACTTC.

This sequence joins TRBV19 and TRBJ2-3; D might be TRBD2 (5 bases). Deletions cut 6 bases from V and 2 bases from J, with 21 bases between. The CDR3 loop spans 17 amino acids. Germline V gene sequence: CDR1 LNHDA, CDR2 SQIVND (reference sequence). The CDR3 DNA is TGTGCCAGTAGCACAACCCCCCCCGGAGGAACCACAGATACGCAGTATTTT. This codes for CASSTTPPGGTTDTQYF.

J is TRBJ2-3 and V is TRBV7-3; D gene unclear. Trimming pared 1 base from V and 4 bases from J, leaving 9 bases between. The germline V gene encodes CDR1 SGHTA and CDR2 FQGTGA. The CDR3 extends over 14 amino acids. DNA for the CDR3: TGTGCCAGCAGCTTAAAAGCAGAGGCAGATACGCAGTATTTT. Translated: CASSLKAEADTQYF.

V and J are TRBV15 and TRBJ2-7, with D tentatively TRBD1 (6 bases). Trimming stripped 2 bases from V and 5 bases from J, with 16 bases between. The CDR3 runs 15 residues. The germline gives CDR1 LNHNV, CDR2 YYDKDF (reference sequence). CDR3 nucleotides: TGTGCCACCAGCAGACCCGGGACACTGGGTAACGAGCAGTACTTC. Translating gives CATSRPGTLGNEQYF.